The 2 T cell receptor beta chains in this list originate from one sample, sequenced in a study of metastatic and nonmetastatic thyroid tumors. TCRdb re-called the PCR reads with MiXCR. The sample records about 35,000 clones, approximately 30% being singletons. None of the patients had undergone any treatment ahead of thyroid surgery. Sequencing was done on a sample of blood. The origin of the receptors is a female donor with papillary thyroid cancer or a benign thyroid nodule (not recorded which). Some clones in this sample may be carry-over from other donors' samples.

Comments on this clone: One end of the junction fails to match germline, which may point to a read error. The chain employs TRBV6-1 and TRBJ2-5; TRBD2 is a possible D gene (6 bases). The CDR3 sequence is 14 residues long. Germline V lookup: CDR1 MNHNS, CDR2 SASEGT. DNA of the CDR3: TGTGCCGGTGGACTATCGTCAGACCAAGATACCCAGTACTTC. Translating it yields CAGGLSSDQDTQYF.

The sample holds many counts of this clone. V is TRBV5-1 and J is TRBJ2-3, with TRBD1 as a possible D gene (6 bases). CDR1 and CDR2 from the germline V gene are SGHRS and YFSETQ. V lost 0 bases and J 2 bases, leaving 22 bases between the germline ends. The CDR3 is 19 amino acids. CDR3 DNA: TGCGCCAGCAGCTTGGTTCACGCGGGTTCGAGGGGGAACACAGATACGCAGTATTTT. This gives the protein CASSLVHAGSRGNTDTQYF.